This T cell receptor beta chain was found in a study of CD8+CD57+ T cells in acquired aplastic anemia (dated by TCRdb to the late 2010s). In terms of the full investigation: A mean of around 3.2 ug of DNA, ranging from about 0.17 to 30 ug, was extracted from sorted CD4+ and CD8+ cells. CD8+CD57+ expansion was defined as a frequency above the mean frequency observed in healthy subjects.

Including cysteine and phenylalanine, the CDR3 has 15 amino acids. Just CDR3 DNA is preserved here, 45 bases in frame from base 1. CDR1 SEHNR and CDR2 FQNEAQ were looked up in the germline V gene (reference sequence). At the junction V is shortened by 2 bases and J by 5 bases; bases outside the gene matches: 6. Patients chosen for sequencing had shown expansion of CD8+CD57+ cells by flow cytometry. Every patient had severe acquired aplastic anemia, diagnosed using the International Study of Aplastic Anemia and Agranulocytosis and Camitta criteria. No therapy had been received by the patients at the time of blood sampling. In the study, sorted CD4+ and CD8+ blood T cells from patients with severe aplastic anemia and from healthy subjects underwent deep sequencing of TCR repertoires. Patients were enrolled in the USA under clinicaltrials.gov protocols 00001620, 01623167, 00001397, 00071045, 00081523 and 00961064. Ficoll-Paque density gradient centrifugation was used to isolate peripheral blood mononuclear cells. CD4+ and CD8+ T cells were sorted by FACS or magnetic beads before DNA extraction.

Profiling of TCR beta VDJ combinations and CDR3 sequences used genomic DNA as the template. TCR repertoire sequencing was run on an Illumina HiSeq 2000. The authors' analysis ran thus. Repertoires were assessed using TRBV/TRBJ rearrangement plots, CDR3 size and DJ length profiles, and Simpson's diversity index. Whichever DNA sequence was most abundant in the deep sequencing data was defined as the immunodominant clone. CDR3 amino acid sequences were screened for sharing across subjects and were compared with published repertoires and the VDJdb database. In TCRdb, the public reads were trimmed at Q25 with fastp and aligned with MiXCR, with productive beta chains retained. Rows are unified per CDR3 protein, each entry keeping the most common DNA and genes. The V and J calls here are based on TCRdb, not the publication. The table for this sample lists under 250,000 distinct CDR3 sequences; 50% to 70% of them were counted only once. The top ten hold roughly 53% of the sample.

Broader findings and caveats from the paper: Approximately 27 CD8+ CDR3 sequences were found in both patients and controls but appeared to be highly expressed in patients and within the immunodominant clones of the patients. CD8+ Simpson's diversity did not differ significantly between patients and healthy controls (P=0.060).

A remark on this clonotype: Its antigen remains undetermined. The input lacks base qualities; no much larger clone sits a single base away.

The source of this sequence is a human donor with aplastic anemia. The material sequenced was sorted CD4+, CD8+, or CD8+CD57+ T cells (not recorded which) from PBMCs. The V gene is TRBV7-9 and the J gene is TRBJ2-1; 7 of the junction bases match TRBD1. The CDR3 amino acid sequence is: CASSLLDRNDNEQFF. The nucleotide sequence reads TGTGCCAGCAGCTTACTGGACAGGAACGACAATGAGCAGTTCTTC.